This TCR beta chain appears in the sequencing data of a study of cytomegalovirus exposure and HLA in healthy donors. Study-wide points: Clusters of TCRs from the first cohort tended to co-occur in the approximately 130 validation repertoires (as a later analysis found). Testing in vitro showed a few CMV-associated chains specific for CMV antigens.

Looked up from germline, CDR1 is SEHNR and CDR2 is FQNEAQ (reference sequence). The CDR3 is 12 residues long. V was cut by 5 bases and J by 4 bases, with 9 bases left in between. Assay: immunoSEQ multiplex PCR; the TCRdb copy retains only in-frame clones and omits some. Of some 120,000 clones listed, roughly nine tenths were seen once; the top ten hold around 3.1%. As concerns this clone: The antigen remains undetermined.

Material: PBMCs. The source is a man aged 30 to 39 in good health and CMV-seronegative. The chain recombines TRBV7-9 with TRBJ2-7; D ambiguous. The CDR3 region has the DNA TGTGCCAGCAGCCCTGTCGTTTACGAGCAGTACTTC. Translated, it gives CASSPVVYEQYF.